These T cell receptor beta chains were read from a single sample in a study of blood T cell repertoires in COVID-19. Clones were sequenced by immunoSEQ multiplex PCR, and TCRdb holds only the in-frame ones, with some missing. The top ten clones hold approximately 4% of a sample with over 100,000 clones, 70% to 80% of them seen once. The sequencing sample was made of peripheral blood. These TCRs come from an elderly woman with acute or convalescent COVID-19. CDR3s include the opening cysteine and the closing phenylalanine or tryptophan. Fields, in order: clone size, D gene, V gene, J gene, CDR3 DNA, CDR3 protein. D genes are given only for firm matches. Size values are once, few and many counts, or a class for expanded clones, and some rows have none.

few	TRBD2	TRBV15	TRBJ2-3	TGTGCCACCAGCAGAGATAGGGGACTAGCGGCGGTGGGGAGCACAGATACGCAGTATTTT	CATSRDRGLAAVGSTDTQYF
-	TRBD1	TRBV2	TRBJ1-3	TGTGCCAGCAGTCGACAGGGGGCAGGATACACCATATATTTT	CASSRQGAGYTIYF
few	-	TRBV7-2	TRBJ1-2	TGTGCCAGCAGCCCAGCGGTCCGGGAGAACTATGGCTACACCTTC	CASSPAVRENYGYTF
-	-	TRBV5-1	TRBJ2-5	TGCGCCAGCAGCTTGTTCGGAGAAGAGACCCAGTACTTC	CASSLFGEETQYF
-	-	TRBV7-9	TRBJ1-5	TGTGCCAGCAGCCCCGGGACAAATAGCAATCAGCCCCAGCATTTT	CASSPGTNSNQPQHF
-	-	TRBV7-2	TRBJ2-5	TGTGCCAGCAGCGAACAGACGGGACACCCGAGTGAGGGCCAGTACTTC	CASSEQTGHPSEGQYF
-	-	TRBV18	TRBJ1-2	TGTGCCAGCTCACCAGGAGGGGCAGTATTCTATGGCTACACCTTC	CASSPGGAVFYGYTF
-	TRBD1	TRBV10-3	TRBJ2-1	TGTGCCATCAGTGAGTCCGCGCAGGGGGCAACGAATGAGCAGTTCTTC	CAISESAQGATNEQFF
-	-	TRBV28	TRBJ2-7	TGTGCCAGCAGTTTAGGAGATCAGCCGTACGAGCAGTACTTC	CASSLGDQPYEQYF
once	TRBD1	TRBV5-6	TRBJ1-6	TGTGCCAGCAGCTTACAGGGGTCCCTTCCCAACCTCCACTTT	CASSLQGSLPNLHF
-	TRBD1	TRBV6-5	TRBJ2-1	TGTGCCAGCAGGAACAGGGGCACCTACAATGAGCAGTTCTTC	CASRNRGTYNEQFF
-	-	TRBV28	TRBJ1-5	TGTGCCAGCAGTCCCCCAGGGATTCAGCCCCAGCATTTT	CASSPPGIQPQHF
-	TRBD1	TRBV3-1/TRBV3-2	TRBJ2-7	TGTGCCAGCAGGTCAACCCGGGACAGGGTGTACTTC	CASRSTRDRVYF
-	TRBD1	TRBV28	TRBJ1-4	TGTGCCAGCAGTTTACCGGGACAGGGGTTTCAAGGACTGTTTTTT	CASSLPGQGFQGLFF
-	TRBD1	TRBV2	TRBJ1-1	TGTGCCAGCAGAGCTCAGGGGGCGGACACTGAAGCTTTCTTT	CASRAQGADTEAFF
few	-	TRBV3-1/TRBV3-2	TRBJ2-1	TGTGCCAGCAGCCAGGGGGGTAGATACAATGAGCAGTTCTTC	CASSQGGRYNEQFF
few	-	TRBV6-1	TRBJ2-7	TGTGCCAGCAGTGAAACAGGGTTGCGGGAGCAGTACTTC	CASSETGLREQYF
once	-	TRBV10-3	TRBJ1-1	TGTGCCATCAGTGAGTTGCTGGGGGGTTCGGCCACTGAAGCTTTCTTT	CAISELLGGSATEAFF
-	-	TRBV19	TRBJ1-2	TGTGCCAGTAGTATAGGCCCAGGGTATGGCTACACCTTC	CASSIGPGYGYTF
-	TRBD2	TRBV10-3	TRBJ2-1	TGTGCCATCAGAGAGGCGGGAGACTCCTACAATGAGCAGTTCTTC	CAIREAGDSYNEQFF
-	TRBD1	TRBV5-1	TRBJ2-3	TGCGCCAGCAGCGTTCTCGGGACAGGCACAGATACGCAGTATTTT	CASSVLGTGTDTQYF
once	TRBD2	TRBV19	TRBJ2-1	TGTGCCAGTAGTATTAGGACTAGCTTCCATGAGCAGTTCTTC	CASSIRTSFHEQFF
-	TRBD2	TRBV5-1	TRBJ2-1	TGCGCCAGCAGCATCGGGACTAGCGGCTTCAATGAGCAGTTCTTC	CASSIGTSGFNEQFF
-	TRBD2	TRBV5-1	TRBJ2-7	TGCGCCAGCAGCCCTAGGGCGGGAGGCACCTACGAGCAGTACTTC	CASSPRAGGTYEQYF
-	-	TRBV7-9	TRBJ2-7	TGTGCCAGCAGCTTACTAGCTCCATTTGGCGAGCAGTACTTC	CASSLLAPFGEQYF
-	-	TRBV7-3	TRBJ1-2	TGTGCCAGCAGCTTCAGGGCGGGGGGCGACTATGGCTACACCTTC	CASSFRAGGDYGYTF
-	TRBD1	TRBV4-1	TRBJ1-2	TGCGCCAGCAGCCAAGCGGGCAGGGGGGATGGCTACACCTTC	CASSQAGRGDGYTF
once	-	TRBV30	TRBJ2-7	TGTGCCTGGAGTATGGGGGCTGAGCAGTACTTC	CAWSMGAEQYF
few	TRBD2	TRBV4-3	TRBJ2-1	TGCGCCAGCAGCCAATTGCTAGCGGGAGGGGAGCAGTTCTTC	CASSQLLAGGEQFF
-	TRBD1	TRBV2	TRBJ2-7	TGTGCCAGCAGGGGGGACAGACTATCCTACGAGCAGTACTTC	CASRGDRLSYEQYF
-	TRBD1	TRBV19	TRBJ2-1	TGTGCCAGTACCTTGGGACAGGGGGCGAGTGAGCAGTTCTTC	CASTLGQGASEQFF
once	-	TRBV29-1	TRBJ1-1	TGCAGCGTTCGAAGGACTTTGGGGACTGAAGCTTTCTTT	CSVRRTLGTEAFF